This TCR beta chain comes out of a study of T cell repertoires in cytomegalovirus infection. Study-level background: Indicated by public TCR beta signatures were CMV infection and matching HLA type.

Findings and caveats of the study: HLA-C-restricted CMV-specific TCR beta clonotypes prevailed in the ex vivo response. Identification of carriers of CMV plus the relevant HLA was achieved through cumulative public TCR beta family frequency.

As for this clonotype: Its antigen is not known.

The CDR3 length is 17 residues. Germline assignment: CDR1 SGDLS and CDR2 YYNGEE. The V gene lost 2 bases and the J gene lost 9 bases, with 24 bases spanning the gap. Using its own MiXCR run on the reads, TCRdb lists one record per CDR3 protein. This table has nearly 550,000 distinct CDR3 sequences, about 17% appearing once. The sequence derives from a human donor in good health (CMV status not recorded). Some clones in this sample may be carry-over from other donors' samples. J is TRBJ2-4 and V is TRBV9; D is tentatively TRBD1 or TRBD2 (6 bases each). Sequencing used CD8+ T cells from PBMCs. CDR3 amino acids: CASSVDSSGRLGGIQYF. CDR3 in DNA: TGTGCCAGCAGCGTGGACTCCAGCGGGCGACTAGGGGGCATTCAGTACTTC.